The clone carrying this T cell receptor beta chain occurred many times. Its antigen is not identified. Beta-chain TCR CDR3 regions were amplified from RNA transcripts. After a first-round RT-PCR with HTBI primers, a second-round multiplex PCR was run. TCRdb re-called the multiplex PCR reads through MiXCR, storing one row per CDR3 protein. The table records hundreds of thousands of distinct CDR3 sequences, about a fifth of them present only once. Ages of hyperthyroidism patients ran from 18 to 65, and their diagnoses were new, under 2 months' duration. Orbital computed tomography, thyroid ultrasound, TRAb, serum thyroxine and clinical symptoms formed the basis of diagnosis. This entry is derived from a study of Graves' ophthalmopathy and Graves' hyperthyroidism. Whole-study findings and limits: In predicting ophthalmopathy progression, the model reached about 71% sensitivity and 72% to 85% specificity. The authors also found most expanded thyroid clonotypes above 0.001 frequency in blood.

V lost 3 bases to trimming and J lost 7 bases, with 13 bases between them. The CDR3 is 14 residues long. Per the germline V gene, CDR1 is DFQATT and CDR2 is SNEGSKA (reference sequence). The sample consisted of peripheral blood. The chain carries TRBV20-1 and TRBJ1-6; maybe TRBD1 (5 bases). This TCR was sampled from a woman under 30 with stable Graves' hyperthyroidism. Some clones in this sample may be carry-over from other donors' samples. The CDR3 DNA reads as TGCAGTGCTAGCACCGGGACGGAGAATTCACCCCTCCACTTT. This gives the protein CSASTGTENSPLHF.